Following are 25 T cell receptor beta chains from one sample sequenced in a study of blood T cell repertoires in COVID-19. Profiling relied on immunoSEQ multiplex PCR, and the TCRdb table lists in-frame clones only, not all of them. Of under 300,000 clones listed, 86% are singletons. Sequenced material: peripheral blood. These receptors came from a man aged 18 to 35 with active or convalescent COVID-19.

V gene TRBV10-3 combines with J gene TRBJ1-3; D perhaps matches TRBD1 (5 bases). Germline lookup yields CDR1 ENHRY and CDR2 SYGVKD. This CDR3 is built from 14 residues. V gave up 4 bases and J gave up 2 bases, with 9 bases separating them. The CDR3 DNA follows: TGTGCCATCAGTGGGATGGGGCCTGGAAACACCATATATTTT. Its translation is CAISGMGPGNTIYF.

The chain is built from TRBV4-2 and TRBJ2-2; D is perhaps TRBD1 (6 bases). The ends were cut back, 3 bases at V and 6 bases at J, with 11 bases in the middle. The CDR3 length is 14 residues. Germline assignment: CDR1 LGHNA and CDR2 YNFKEQ. CDR3 coding DNA: TGTGCCAGCAGCCATCAAGGGGGTGCCGGGGAGCTGTTTTTT. Encoded protein: CASSHQGGAGELFF.

The V gene is TRBV10-3, the J gene TRBJ2-7, with a tentative D call TRBD2 (5 bases). CDR1 and CDR2 (germline): ENHRY, SYGVKD. The CDR3 consists of 13 residues. V lost 4 bases, J lost 6 bases, and 13 bases lay in between. The CDR3 coding sequence is TGTGCCATCAGTGGACCCGGGGTGGCCGAGCAGTACTTC. It translates to CAISGPGVAEQYF.

The chain links TRBV6-5 to TRBJ2-3, with TRBD1 identical over 7 bases. Germline V CDR1 and CDR2: MNHEY, SVGAGI. After removal of 7 bases from V and 6 bases from J, the junction contained 7 bases not matched to a gene. This CDR3 comprises 13 residues. CDR3 loop: CASIGTALDTQYF. The CDR3 nucleotides read TGTGCCAGCATCGGGACAGCACTGGATACGCAGTATTTT.

The rearrangement joins TRBV11-2 to TRBJ2-2, with TRBD1 matching 9 bases. Germline V lookup: CDR1 SGHAT, CDR2 FQNNGV. CDR3 length equals 15 residues. With V trimmed by 8 bases and J by 6 bases, 10 bases remained unmatched. CDR3 amino acids: CASVGRDRVSGELFF. The CDR3 bases are TGTGCCAGCGTGGGAAGGGACAGGGTCTCCGGGGAGCTGTTTTTT.

The chain combines TRBV18 with TRBJ2-5, with D hard to call. V dropped 6 bases and J dropped 0 bases, with 8 bases sitting between them. The CDR3 is made up of 13 amino acids. CDR1 and CDR2 from the germline V gene are KGHSH and LQKENI. The CDR3 spells CASSLPNQETQYF. CDR3 sequence (DNA): TGTGCCAGCTCCCTCCCTAACCAAGAGACCCAGTACTTC.

This clone was seen more than once but under ten times. The chain uses TRBV15 and TRBJ1-5; D ambiguous. V was clipped by 8 bases and J by 1 base, with 6 bases between them. CDR3 size: 12 residues. CDR1 is LNHNV and CDR2 is YYDKDF in the germline V gene (reference sequence). The CDR3 sequence is CATGGSNQPQHF. The CDR3 DNA sequence: TGTGCCACCGGTGGCAGCAATCAGCCCCAGCATTTT.

The chain combines TRBV2 with TRBJ2-3; perhaps TRBD1 as D (6 bases). Germline assignment: CDR1 SNHLY and CDR2 FYNNEI. V was pared by 3 bases and J by 0 bases, with 10 bases between. This CDR3 spans 15 amino acids. This chain's CDR3 is CASSEAQGSTDTQYF. Written as DNA, the CDR3 is TGTGCCAGCAGTGAGGCGCAGGGGAGCACAGATACGCAGTATTTT.

J is TRBJ1-1 and V is TRBV30; maybe TRBD1 (6 bases). Per germline, CDR1 GTSNPN and CDR2 SVGIG (reference sequence). The V gene lost 5 bases and the J gene lost 4 bases, with 14 bases spanning the gap. The CDR3 spans 13 residues. CDR3 sequence: CAWHRAAGTEAFF. For the CDR3, the DNA is TGTGCCTGGCACAGGGCGGCGGGCACTGAAGCTTTCTTT.

V gene TRBV3-1 (or the pseudogene TRBV3-2) combines with J gene TRBJ2-7; 9 nucleotides match TRBD1. Unmatched junction bases numbered 8, after V lost 5 bases and J lost 6 bases. Germline V gene sequence: CDR1 LGHDT, CDR2 YNNKEL (reference sequence). CDR3 length equals 14 residues. This CDR3 reads CASSFGTGNREQYF. CDR3 in DNA: TGTGCCAGCAGCTTCGGGACAGGGAATCGCGAGCAGTACTTC.

This sequence joins TRBV28 and TRBJ1-1, with D hard to call. The germline V gene has CDR1 MDHEN and CDR2 SYDVKM. V was cut by 5 bases and J by 7 bases, with 11 bases left in between. This CDR3 has 12 residues. The CDR3 region is CASSLRPGEAFF. In DNA, the CDR3 is TGTGCCAGCAGTCTACGCCCGGGTGAAGCTTTCTTT.

The chain recombines TRBV11-2 with TRBJ2-2; D is unresolved. The germline V and J ends were trimmed by 6 bases and 2 bases, with 13 bases remaining between them. CDR3 size: 15 residues. Germline-derived CDR1 and CDR2 are SGHAT and FQNNGV. CDR3 in amino acids: CASRVGPRNTGELFF. DNA for the CDR3: TGTGCCAGCAGGGTTGGGCCAAGAAACACCGGGGAGCTGTTTTTT.

V is TRBV7-9 and J is TRBJ1-4, with D possibly TRBD1 on 5 matching bases. This CDR3 contains 16 residues. The V gene lost 5 bases and the J gene lost 8 bases, with 21 bases spanning the gap. Germline assignment: CDR1 SEHNR and CDR2 FQNEAQ (reference sequence). The DNA for the CDR3 is TGTGCCAGCAGCGGCCGGCGGGACCGTAAGGAGGAAAAACTGTTTTTT. It translates to CASSGRRDRKEEKLFF.

CDR3 bases: TGTGCCAGCAGCCTTACGAGCGGGGGGCCCCCCTACGAGCAGTACTTC. It specifies CASSLTSGGPPYEQYF. The J gene is TRBJ2-7, the V gene TRBV6-2 or TRBV6-3; 9 bases are a match to TRBD2. The CDR3 length is 16 residues. CDR1 and CDR2 from the germline V gene are MNHEY and SVGEGT. Trimming cost V 6 bases and J 2 bases; bases outside gene matches: 11.

This chain joins TRBV28 and TRBJ1-5; a weak D match, TRBD1 (5 bases). Looked up from germline, CDR1 is MDHEN and CDR2 is SYDVKM. Trimming removed 1 base from V and 6 bases from J, with 10 bases in between. This CDR3 contains 14 residues. This CDR3 is CASSLSGYGQPQHF. CDR3 in DNA: TGTGCCAGCAGTTTATCAGGGTATGGTCAGCCCCAGCATTTT.

The chain uses TRBV6-6 and TRBJ2-5; no clear D gene. CDR1 is MNHNY and CDR2 is SVGAGI in the germline V gene (reference sequence). Trimming took 8 bases from V and 1 from J, leaving 8 bases between them. The CDR3 loop spans 12 amino acids. As DNA, the CDR3 is TGTGCCAGCTCACTTAGCCAAGAGACCCAGTACTTC. As protein: CASSLSQETQYF.

The V gene is TRBV7-2, the J gene TRBJ2-7; TRBD1 might be the D (5 bases). The V gene's germline CDR1 is SGHTA and CDR2 FQGNSA. V was shortened by 5 bases and J by 3 bases, with 17 bases between the two germline ends. There are 15 residues in the CDR3. This CDR3 reads CASSQSRGAGYEQYF. Written as DNA, the CDR3 is TGTGCCAGCAGCCAATCAAGGGGCGCCGGCTACGAGCAGTACTTC.

This clone has a single count. The rearrangement links TRBV5-4 to TRBJ2-4; possible D gene TRBD1, 5 bases. Trimming pared 4 bases from V and 0 bases from J, leaving 14 bases between. Germline lookup yields CDR1 SGHNT and CDR2 YYREEE (reference sequence). This CDR3 is 16 amino acids long. The CDR3 protein is CASSIDSRLAKNIQYF. In DNA, the CDR3 is TGTGCCAGCAGCATAGACAGCAGATTAGCCAAAAACATTCAGTACTTC.

This clone was counted a few times. An end of the junction differs from the germline gene, which may be a read error. The chain links TRBV24-1 to TRBJ1-2; D is unresolved. Germline CDR1 and CDR2: KGHDR and SFDVKD. This CDR3 region has 8 residues. The CDR3 sequence: CATARTFF. The CDR3 DNA sequence: TGTGCCACCGCGCGAACGTTTTTC.

The chain employs TRBV5-1 and TRBJ1-5; no definite D call. The germline V gene has CDR1 SGHRS and CDR2 YFSETQ. This CDR3 has 14 amino acids. The ends were cut back, 1 base at V and 5 bases at J, with 10 bases in the middle. In DNA, the CDR3 is TGCGCCAGCAGCTTGATATCCGGGGATCAGCCCCAGCATTTT. Translated, it gives CASSLISGDQPQHF.

This clone is a singleton in its sample. The CDR3 spells CASSMAGLNLYEQYF. CDR3 DNA: TGTGCCAGTAGTATGGCAGGGCTAAACCTCTACGAGCAGTACTTC. V is TRBV19 and J is TRBJ2-7, with D possibly TRBD1 on 5 matching bases. The germline CDR1 and CDR2 sequences are LNHDA and SQIVND (reference sequence). This CDR3 is built from 15 residues. Trimming shortened V by 3 bases and J by 3 bases, and 15 bases separated the two germline ends.

The chain uses TRBV28 and TRBJ2-7; TRBD1 aligns across 11 bases. The ends lost 6 bases at V and 3 bases at J; junction bases unmatched: 10. Per the germline V gene, CDR1 is MDHEN and CDR2 is SYDVKM. CDR3 length equals 16 residues. CDR3 nucleotide sequence: TGTGCCAGCAGGTCCTATTCCGGGACAGGGGGCTACGAGCAGTACTTC. Protein product: CASRSYSGTGGYEQYF.

The chain employs TRBV28 and TRBJ2-5, with D maybe TRBD1 (5 bases). Germline V gene sequence: CDR1 MDHEN, CDR2 SYDVKM. V was cut by 8 bases and J by 5 bases, with 21 bases left in between. The CDR3 spans 15 residues. CDR3 residues: CASGATGNYGETQYF. The CDR3 DNA reads as TGTGCCAGCGGAGCAACAGGCAATTACGGGGAGACCCAGTACTTC.

CDR3 sequence: CASSRANSGNTIYF. CDR3 coding DNA: TGTGCCAGTAGTAGGGCCAACTCTGGAAACACCATATATTTT. The J gene is TRBJ1-3, the V gene TRBV19; D unresolved. The germline gives CDR1 LNHDA, CDR2 SQIVND (reference sequence). CDR3 length equals 14 residues. Trimming cost V 4 bases and J 0 bases, with 7 bases left between them.

This chain joins TRBV18 and TRBJ2-1; 9 nucleotides match TRBD2. Germline CDR1 KGHSH, CDR2 LQKENI. The CDR3 sequence is 15 residues long. V shed 3 bases, J shed 6 bases, and the junction held 6 bases outside the gene matches. The CDR3 nucleotides are TGTGCCAGCTCACCGCCGGGACTAGCCGCCAATGAGCAGTTCTTC. Its protein product is CASSPPGLAANEQFF.